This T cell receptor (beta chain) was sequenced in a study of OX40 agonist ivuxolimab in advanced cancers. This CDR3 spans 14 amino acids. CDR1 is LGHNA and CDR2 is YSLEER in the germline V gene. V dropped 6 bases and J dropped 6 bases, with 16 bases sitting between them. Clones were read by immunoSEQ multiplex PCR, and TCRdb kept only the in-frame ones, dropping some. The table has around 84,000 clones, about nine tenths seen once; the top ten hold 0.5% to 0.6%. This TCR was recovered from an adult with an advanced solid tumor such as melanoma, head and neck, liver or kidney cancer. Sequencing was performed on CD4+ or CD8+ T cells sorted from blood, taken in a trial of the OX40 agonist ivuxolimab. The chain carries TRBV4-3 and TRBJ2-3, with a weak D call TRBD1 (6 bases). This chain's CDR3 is CASSRARQGDTQYF. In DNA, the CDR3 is TGCGCCAGCAGTCGAGCCCGTCAGGGGGATACGCAGTATTTT.